The entry below describes one TCR beta chain. Its specificity is unknown. Time point meaning: 2014-2015 season, 7 days after vaccination. Profiling relied on immunoSEQ multiplex PCR, and the TCRdb table lists in-frame clones only, not all of them. Found here are some 10,000 clones, around four fifths of them singletons; the top ten hold less than 0.45%. The record originates from a study of follicular helper T cells after annual influenza vaccination. Regarding the study as a whole: Plasmablast frequency change correlated with clonality change in ICOS+CD38+ cTfh.

This CDR3 contains 13 residues. Germline V gene lookup returns CDR1 LNHDA and CDR2 SQIVND (reference sequence). Deletions cut 9 bases from V and 2 bases from J, with 14 bases between. Here the sequenced sample was CXCR5- memory CD4+ T cells sorted from blood, taken 7 days after influenza vaccination. V is TRBV19 and J is TRBJ2-7; weak D call: TRBD1 (6 bases). This TCR was recovered from an adult who received the influenza vaccine. The CDR3 coding sequence is TGTGCCAGCTCCTTGGACAGAACCTACGAGCAGTACTTC. Translated, it gives CASSLDRTYEQYF.